Presented here are 23 T cell receptor beta chains from one specimen sequenced in a study of OX40 agonist ivuxolimab in advanced cancers. Profiling relied on immunoSEQ multiplex PCR, and the TCRdb table lists in-frame clones only, not all of them. The repertoire includes more than 80,000 clones, about nine tenths of them detected once, and around 0.5% sits in the top ten. The input for sequencing was CD4+ or CD8+ T cells sorted from blood, taken in a trial of the OX40 agonist ivuxolimab. The receptors derive from an adult with an advanced solid tumor such as melanoma, head and neck, liver or kidney cancer.

The chain links TRBV19 to TRBJ2-5; no definite D call. V was cut by 3 bases and J by 1 base, with 9 bases left in between. This CDR3 comprises 14 residues. From germline, CDR1 is LNHDA and CDR2 SQIVND (reference sequence). The CDR3 here is CASSIGQIQETQYF. The CDR3 DNA sequence: TGTGCCAGTAGTATCGGGCAGATCCAAGAGACCCAGTACTTC.

This sequence joins TRBV11-2 and TRBJ2-3, with D tentatively TRBD1 (6 bases). The CDR3 extends over 15 amino acids. Germline assignment: CDR1 SGHAT and CDR2 FQNNGV. Trimming took off 0 bases at V and 1 base at J, with 8 bases between the two ends. CDR3 bases: TGTGCCAGCAGCTTAGAGGGACATCGCACAGATACGCAGTATTTT. Its protein is CASSLEGHRTDTQYF.

The sample holds a few counts of this clone. The CDR3 DNA reads as TGTGCCAGCAGCCAATGGTCAGGGAACACTGAAGCTTTCTTT. Translating gives CASSQWSGNTEAFF. This chain connects TRBV14 to TRBJ1-1, with no clear D. Germline loops: CDR1 SGHDN, CDR2 FVKESK. The V gene lost 2 bases and the J gene lost 1 base, with 8 bases spanning the gap. The CDR3 is 14 amino acids.

This chain links TRBV5-6 with TRBJ2-2; 8 nucleotides agree with TRBD2. V shed 6 bases and J 0 bases; nucleotides not matched to a gene: 4. Germline V gives CDR1 SGHDT, CDR2 YYEEEE. CDR3 length: 15 amino acids. The CDR3 DNA sequence: TGTGCCAGCAACTTAGCGGGGCCGAACACCGGGGAGCTGTTTTTT. As protein: CASNLAGPNTGELFF.

This clone has a handful of counts. The chain recombines TRBV29-1 with TRBJ2-5; D is unclear. Germline V CDR1 and CDR2: SQVTM, ANQGSEA. The CDR3 sequence is 13 residues long. V lost 5 bases to trimming and J lost 5 bases, with 15 bases between them. CDR3 region: CSVIGTIRETQYF. CDR3 nucleotide sequence: TGCAGCGTTATAGGCACTATTAGGGAGACCCAGTACTTC.

CDR3 amino acids: CASSPGQGHPYNSPLHF. The CDR3 nucleotides read TGTGCCAGTAGTCCCGGGCAGGGGCACCCCTATAATTCACCCCTCCACTTT. The chain links TRBV19 to TRBJ1-6, with D possibly matching TRBD1 (6 bases). V was shortened by 5 bases and J by 2 bases, with 16 bases between the two germline ends. Germline V gene lookup returns CDR1 LNHDA and CDR2 SQIVND (reference sequence). This CDR3 region has 17 residues.

V gene TRBV4-3 combines with J gene TRBJ1-6; D is unresolved. V lost 0 bases to trimming and J lost 7 bases, with 13 bases between them. Germline assignment: CDR1 LGHNA and CDR2 YSLEER. CDR3 size: 16 residues. CDR3 bases: TGCGCCAGCAGCCAAGATCCCTATTCGGGGAATTCACCCCTCCACTTT. Amino acids: CASSQDPYSGNSPLHF.

V usage is TRBV11-3 and J usage is TRBJ2-2; tentatively, D is TRBD1 (6 bases). The CDR3 contains 15 residues. Germline CDR1 reads SGHNT; CDR2 reads YENEEA. Trimming stripped 2 bases from V and 5 bases from J, with 12 bases between. CDR3 DNA sequence: TGTGCCAGCAGCTTATCCGGACAGACTACCGGGGAGCTGTTTTTT. Translating it yields CASSLSGQTTGELFF.

The chain uses TRBV14 and TRBJ2-7, with D maybe TRBD2 (6 bases). The V and J ends lost 4 bases and 4 bases respectively, with 8 bases between them. Germline V gene data show CDR1 as SGHDN and CDR2 as FVKESK. CDR3 length equals 12 residues. CDR3 DNA sequence: TGTGCCAGCAGCCTCGGGAGATACGAGCAGTACTTC. This translates into CASSLGRYEQYF.

J is TRBJ1-1 and V is TRBV27; perhaps TRBD1 as D (5 bases). The ends were cut back, 6 bases at V and 0 bases at J, with 23 bases in the middle. The CDR3 is 18 amino acids. Germline V gene lookup returns CDR1 MNHEY and CDR2 SMNVEV (reference sequence). The CDR3 spells CASRFLGAQAGMNTEAFF. The DNA for the CDR3 is TGTGCCAGCAGATTCCTTGGGGCCCAGGCAGGGATGAACACTGAAGCTTTCTTT.

V and J are TRBV10-2 and TRBJ2-5; 8 positions match TRBD1. J gave up 5 bases and V 6 bases, and 11 bases lay outside the gene matches. CDR1 and CDR2 from the germline V gene are WSHSY and SAAADI. CDR3 length: 15 residues. CDR3 region: CASRGQAQRSETQYF. For the CDR3, the DNA is TGCGCCAGCAGGGGACAGGCCCAAAGATCGGAGACCCAGTACTTC.

Comments on this clone: The identical CDR3 is also encoded by other nucleotide sequences in the sample. The rearrangement links TRBV7-2 to TRBJ2-2; D remains ambiguous. This CDR3 comprises 14 residues. Germline CDR1 and CDR2: SGHTA and FQGNSA. Deletions cut 0 bases from V and 5 bases from J, with 7 bases between. The CDR3 DNA sequence: TGTGCCAGCAGCTTAGCGGGCGTAACCGGGGAGCTGTTTTTT. Amino acid sequence: CASSLAGVTGELFF.

The rearrangement uses TRBV27 and TRBJ1-1; D perhaps matches TRBD1 (5 bases). The CDR3 runs to 16 residues. CDR1 and CDR2 (germline): MNHEY, SMNVEV (reference sequence). The ends were cut back, 1 base at V and 0 bases at J, with 12 bases in the middle. CDR3 sequence (DNA): TGTGCCAGCAGTTTATACCAGGGTAAGGTGAACACTGAAGCTTTCTTT. This gives the protein CASSLYQGKVNTEAFF.

CDR3 DNA sequence: TGCGCCAGCAGACCCGGGACACCGCCAGAGACCCAGTACTTC. Its translation: CASRPGTPPETQYF. The chain recombines TRBV10-2 with TRBJ2-5, with a tentative D call TRBD1 (6 bases). Trimming removed 6 bases from V and 4 bases from J, with 15 bases in between. The CDR3 has 14 amino acids. In germline, CDR1 is WSHSY, CDR2 SAAADI.

V is TRBV10-3 and J is TRBJ1-2, with 8 bases aligning to TRBD1. The CDR3 length is 15 residues. The V segment lost 2 bases and the J segment 2 bases; nucleotides outside the gene matches: 4. Germline CDR1 is ENHRY and CDR2 is SYGVKD. The CDR3 is CAISEDRGGNYGYTF. The CDR3 DNA is TGTGCCATCAGTGAGGACAGGGGAGGAAACTATGGCTACACCTTC.

The chain carries TRBV10-3 and TRBJ2-4, with 15 nucleotides matching TRBD2. The V and J ends lost 11 bases and 8 bases, in that order; junction bases with no gene match: 13. The CDR3 length is 16 residues. Germline V CDR1 and CDR2: ENHRY, SYGVKD. The CDR3 nucleotides are TGTGCCGTAGCTAGGACTAGCGGGGGGGCGGGAGACATTCAGTACTTC. It is translated as CAVARTSGGAGDIQYF.

The rearrangement joins TRBV7-2 to TRBJ1-3; D gene uncertain. Germline values: CDR1 SGHTA, CDR2 FQGNSA. The CDR3 is made up of 16 amino acids. V lost 0 bases and J lost 0, with 9 bases in between. CDR3 loop: CASSLADLYSGNTIYF. The CDR3 DNA reads TGTGCCAGCAGCTTAGCGGACTTATACTCTGGAAACACCATATATTTT.

The chain couples TRBV28 to TRBJ2-3; 9 bases map to TRBD1. J gave up 6 bases and V 5 bases, and 9 bases lay outside the gene matches. The CDR3 has 15 residues. Germline-derived CDR1 and CDR2 are MDHEN and SYDVKM. The CDR3 DNA is TGTGCCAGCAGTGCGCAGGACAGGGGTTGGGATACGCAGTATTTT. Translated: CASSAQDRGWDTQYF.

This chain uses TRBV7-6 with TRBJ1-4; D is uncertain. Trimming stripped 4 bases from V and 7 bases from J, with 16 bases between. CDR1 and CDR2 from the germline V gene are SGHVS and FNYEAQ. This CDR3 has 15 amino acids. The CDR3 loop reads CASSSSRNRGEKLFF. CDR3 DNA sequence: TGTGCCAGCAGCTCTTCCCGCAATCGGGGTGAAAAACTGTTTTTT.

The chain joins TRBV18 to TRBJ2-7; 7 nucleotides agree with TRBD1. Germline V lookup: CDR1 KGHSH, CDR2 LQKENI. J was trimmed by 6 bases and V by 3 bases; bases with no gene match: 2. CDR3 length: 12 amino acids. For the CDR3, the DNA is TGTGCCAGCTCACCGGCAGGGGGCGAGCAGTACTTC. Translating it yields CASSPAGGEQYF.

This clone was found once. V is TRBV14 and J is TRBJ1-1; 7 bases agree with TRBD1. The germline CDR1 and CDR2 sequences are SGHDN and FVKESK. CDR3 length: 13 residues. J was trimmed by 1 base and V by 5 bases; bases with no gene match: 1. The DNA for the CDR3 is TGTGCCAGCAGCTGGGACAGGAACACTGAAGCTTTCTTT. It encodes CASSWDRNTEAFF.

The rearrangement links TRBV6-6 to TRBJ1-1; unclear D gene. V lost 6 bases and J lost 0, with 14 bases in between. Germline V CDR1 and CDR2: MNHNY, SVGAGI (reference sequence). The CDR3 is made up of 15 amino acids. The CDR3 sequence is CASRRGKTVNTEAFF. The CDR3 DNA reads TGTGCCAGCAGGAGAGGGAAAACAGTGAACACTGAAGCTTTCTTT.

The J gene is TRBJ2-7, the V gene TRBV18, with D perhaps matching TRBD1 (6 bases). The CDR3 has 15 amino acids. CDR1 KGHSH and CDR2 LQKENI come from the germline V gene. Trimming shortened V by 3 bases and J by 5 bases, and 17 bases separated the two germline ends. The CDR3 spells CASSPPQQGVHEQYF. DNA of the CDR3: TGTGCCAGCTCACCTCCCCAACAGGGAGTCCACGAGCAGTACTTC. Full variable domain (remainder filled in from reference TRBV18 and TRBJ2-7): NAGVMQNPRHLVRRRGQEARLRCSPMKGHSHVYWYRQLPEEGLKFMVYLQKENIIDESGMPKERFSAEFPKEGPSILRIQQVVRGDSAAYFCASSPPQQGVHEQYFGPGTRLTVT.